The 10 T cell receptor beta chains presented below share a single source sample, sequenced in a study of T-cell reconstitution after alpha-beta-depleted transplantation in children. Unique molecular identifiers were used in preparing the TCRbeta library. A single record per CDR3 protein comes from TCRdb applying MiXCR to the PCR reads. The repertoire holds roughly 300,000 distinct CDR3 sequences, with around a tenth as singletons. Material: peripheral blood, obtained 180 days after TCRalphabeta/CD19-depleted stem cell transplant. The source is a male patient under 10 years old who had a stem cell transplant for chronic granulomatous disease, so the T cells may come from the graft donor.

This clonotype was detected ten times or more. The rearrangement joins TRBV4-1 to TRBJ2-7; tentatively, D is TRBD1 (5 bases). This CDR3 has 13 amino acids. V dropped 4 bases and J dropped 6 bases, with 13 bases sitting between them. The germline gives CDR1 MGHRA, CDR2 YSYEKL. The CDR3 region has the DNA TGCGCCAGCAGCCGAGAGCAGGGAATCGAGCAGTACTTC. Residues: CASSREQGIEQYF.

This clonotype was counted ten times or more. The CDR3 reads CASYQVQGMVGTEAFF. CDR3 nucleotides: TGTGCCAGCTACCAAGTCCAGGGGATGGTGGGCACTGAAGCTTTCTTT. This sequence joins TRBV28 and TRBJ1-1, with D possibly matching TRBD1 (6 bases). In germline, CDR1 is MDHEN, CDR2 SYDVKM. V was shortened by 8 bases and J by 4 bases, with 23 bases between the two germline ends. The CDR3 sequence is 16 residues long.

This clonotype has a count of ten or more. The chain carries TRBV27 and TRBJ2-3, with 8 bases aligning to TRBD1. The CDR3 totals 15 residues. J was trimmed by 6 bases and V by 6 bases; bases with no gene match: 11. The germline V gene has CDR1 MNHEY and CDR2 SMNVEV (reference sequence). In DNA form, the CDR3 reads TGTGCCAGCAGCTCGCAGGACAGGGTTGGGGATACGCAGTATTTT. This encodes CASSSQDRVGDTQYF.

This clonotype was recorded many times. The rearrangement uses TRBV7-9 and TRBJ1-1, with D hard to call. V was cut by 2 bases and J by 6 bases, with 10 bases left in between. The germline V gene encodes CDR1 SEHNR and CDR2 FQNEAQ (reference sequence). This CDR3 comprises 13 residues. In DNA, the CDR3 is TGTGCCAGCAGCTTATGGGATTCTCCTGAAGCTTTCTTT. Its protein is CASSLWDSPEAFF.

This clonotype has just a few counts. An end of the junction does not agree with germline; a read error may underlie this. The chain employs TRBV20-1 and TRBJ1-3; 7 bases align to TRBD1. The germline V gene encodes CDR1 DFQATT and CDR2 SNEGSKA (reference sequence). This CDR3 is 17 amino acids long. CDR3 coding DNA: TGCTGTGCTAGAGATTCCGGGTTGCCAGGGGGAGGAAACACCATATATTTT. It yields the protein CCARDSGLPGGGNTIYF.

There are many counts of this clonotype. This chain joins TRBV20-1 and TRBJ1-1; no clear D gene. The CDR3 spans 11 residues. Germline CDR1 is DFQATT and CDR2 is SNEGSKA (reference sequence). Trimming took off 3 bases at V and 5 bases at J, with 7 bases between the two ends. CDR3 sequence reads: CSARVRTEAFF. DNA for the CDR3: TGCAGTGCTAGGGTCAGAACTGAAGCTTTCTTT.

This clonotype appeared many times. The V call is TRBV11-2, the J call TRBJ2-7; D may be TRBD2 (6 bases). The CDR3 runs 18 residues. Germline-derived CDR1 and CDR2 are SGHAT and FQNNGV. V was shortened by 3 bases and J by 1 base, with 22 bases between the two germline ends. The DNA of the CDR3 is TGTGCCAGCAGCTTTTTCCGGTCAAGCGGGCTCACGTCCTACGAGCAGTACTTC. This encodes CASSFFRSSGLTSYEQYF.

This clonotype occurred many times. The rearrangement uses TRBV12-5 and TRBJ2-2; 12 nucleotides line up with TRBD2. The CDR3 spans 17 residues. CDR1 and CDR2 (germline): LGHNT, FRNRAP. J lost 3 bases, V lost 0 bases, and 2 bases had no gene match. CDR3 loop: CASGLVLAGGYTGELFF. The CDR3 coding sequence is TGTGCTAGTGGTTTGGTACTAGCGGGAGGTTACACCGGGGAGCTGTTTTTT.

This rearrangement joins TRBV19 to TRBJ1-1; 7 nucleotides align to TRBD1. Germline V gene lookup returns CDR1 LNHDA and CDR2 SQIVND (reference sequence). This CDR3 comprises 12 residues. After removal of 6 bases from V and 4 bases from J, the junction contained 2 bases not matched to a gene. The CDR3 nucleotides read TGTGCCAGTAGGACAGGGCCCACTGAAGCTTTCTTT. This encodes CASRTGPTEAFF.

This clonotype was seen repeatedly, ten times or more. The chain joins TRBV5-1 to TRBJ2-7; D might be TRBD2 (5 bases). The CDR3 is 13 residues long. Germline V gene sequence: CDR1 SGHRS, CDR2 YFSETQ. V was shortened by 4 bases and J by 2 bases, with 10 bases between the two germline ends. The CDR3 sequence is CASSDQTTYEQYF. The CDR3 DNA sequence: TGCGCCAGCAGCGACCAGACTACCTACGAGCAGTACTTC.